Sequencing of this T cell receptor (beta chain) was carried out in a study of blood T cell repertoires in COVID-19 (dated by TCRdb to the early 2020s). As for the study more broadly: Samples from collaborators originated in the United States, Italy and Spain and spanned both the acute and convalescent phases of COVID-19. The material from the prospective study consisted of cDNA or gDNA derived from T cells, B-cell-depleted T cells, or PBMCs. The dataset comprised deeply sampled blood TCRbeta repertoires from subjects exposed to, actively infected with, or recovered from COVID-19. A freely available public database, intended as a resource for researchers studying the immune response to SARS-CoV-2, is where the repertoires were released. Samples came from the ongoing ImmuneRACE study (first 160 participants) plus 1,254 subjects from 6 global collaborators. The sample metadata nearly always contained a de-identified subject ID, COVID-19 status, age in years and sex. HLA class I and class II types, where available, came from metadata supplied by the sample provider rather than from assay-based typing.

Whole blood was collected in K2EDTA tubes by collaborating institutions according to the institutions' own protocols. For TCRbeta analysis, collaborator samples were shipped as frozen whole blood, as isolated PBMCs, or as DNA extracted from either sample type. CDR3 length: 16 amino acids, cysteine to phenylalanine. Solely the CDR3 DNA is kept, with 48 bases framed from the first base. CDR1 is given as LGHNA and CDR2 as YSLEER, both from the germline V gene. V loses 0 bases, J loses 8 bases, and the germline ends lie 19 bases apart. Here is what the overall study found, with its caveats: The amount of clinical and demographic metadata varied by source and participant and was provided uncurated.

This clone was detected only once. Its antigen has not been determined. It has no much larger one-base neighbor in the sample; base qualities were not kept. The immunoSEQ Assay, a bias-controlled multiplex PCR, was used to amplify TCRbeta CDR3 regions from genomic DNA. The source study handled its data this way. Within the assay, amplification of reference gene primers was used to estimate how many nucleated cells each sample contained. To quantify the absolute abundance of each unique TCRbeta CDR3 rearrangement, sequence reads were collapsed and filtered. For each sample, productive Simpson clonality was calculated by taking the square root of Simpson's diversity index across productive rearrangements. The clones in this table, taken by TCRdb from immuneACCESS, are in-frame only. Not every clone is retained; where verified, under half of the shortfall comes from an unresolved V gene, and the cause of the rest is unknown. That table supplies the V and J calls and clone size; D and trimming were determined from the DNA. The table for this sample lists about 190,000 clones; about 77% of them were counted only once. Of the sample, 2.5% to 3% is held by the ten largest clones.

The chain uses TRBV4-3 and TRBJ1-1; TRBD1 is a possible D gene, resting on 5 matching bases. Sequenced sample: peripheral blood. This receptor was taken from an elderly woman with active or convalescent COVID-19. The bases are TGCGCCAGCAGCCAAGATTATGAGTTGGGTGGGGCCGAAGCTTTCTTT. It specifies CASSQDYELGGAEAFF.